Shown below are 13 T cell receptor beta chains from a single sample sequenced in a study of shared clonotypes between healthy human individuals. The protocol was immunoSEQ multiplex PCR, while the TCRdb copy is restricted to in-frame clones and leaves out a portion. In the table there are 2 million to 2.5 million clones, more than 85% of which are singletons. The sequencing sample was made of naive CD4+ T cells from PBMCs. Subset meaning: CD45RA+ positively selected. The receptors were sampled from a man between 18 and 29 years old in good health. Some clones in this sample may be carry-over from other donors' samples.

The CDR3 sequence is CASSIAAAQETQYF. For the CDR3, the DNA is TGTGCCAGTAGTATAGCCGCAGCTCAAGAGACCCAGTACTTC. The V call is TRBV19, the J call TRBJ2-5, with D uncertain. The V and J ends lost 1 base and 2 bases respectively, with 8 bases between them. This CDR3 contains 14 residues. CDR1 LNHDA and CDR2 SQIVND come from the germline V gene (reference sequence).

This sequence joins TRBV19 and TRBJ1-4; no clear D. The CDR3 is made up of 18 amino acids. V dropped 5 bases and J dropped 4 bases, with 23 bases sitting between them. The V gene's germline CDR1 is LNHDA and CDR2 SQIVND (reference sequence). Here the CDR3 reads CASSSAGIQHGGNEKLFF. CDR3 nucleotides: TGTGCCAGTAGTTCCGCGGGCATACAACACGGTGGTAATGAAAAACTGTTTTTT.

J is TRBJ2-3 and V is TRBV5-3; D unclear. TRBV5-3 is placed among ORFs of uncertain function. The CDR3 has 16 residues. V lost 2 bases and J lost 4, with 17 bases in between. This CDR3 is CARSLETTPPPDTQYF. The CDR3 coding sequence is TGTGCCAGAAGCTTAGAGACCACTCCACCTCCAGATACGCAGTATTTT.

About this clone itself: In the same sample, other DNA sequences code for this CDR3. DNA of the CDR3: TGTGCCAGTAGTATTGGCAATCAGCCCCAGCATTTT. Its translation is CASSIGNQPQHF. The chain has TRBV19 and TRBJ1-5; D not certain. The V gene's germline CDR1 is LNHDA and CDR2 SQIVND (reference sequence). The CDR3 spans 12 residues. V was pared by 3 bases and J by 2 bases, with 2 bases between.

The chain employs TRBV27 and TRBJ2-5; D is undetermined. The length of the CDR3 is 12 residues. V lost 4 bases and J lost 0, with 3 bases in between. Germline V gene data show CDR1 as MNHEY and CDR2 as SMNVEV (reference sequence). As DNA, the CDR3 is TGTGCCAGCAGTTCCAACCAAGAGACCCAGTACTTC. Its protein product is CASSSNQETQYF.

This chain uses TRBV19 with TRBJ1-2; D unclear. The CDR3 is 12 residues long. V dropped 4 bases and J dropped 1 base, with 4 bases sitting between them. Per germline, CDR1 LNHDA and CDR2 SQIVND (reference sequence). The CDR3 sequence: CASSSLNYGYTF. The DNA of the CDR3 is TGTGCCAGTAGTAGCCTTAACTATGGCTACACCTTC. Drawing the rest from reference TRBV19 and TRBJ1-2, the complete variable domain is DGGITQSPKYLFRKEGQNVTLSCEQNLNHDAMYWYRQDPGQGLRLIYYSQIVNDFQKGDIAEGYSVSREKKESFPLTVTSAQKNPTAFYLCASSSLNYGYTFGSGTRLTVV.

This clone was counted a single time. V and J are TRBV2 and TRBJ1-1; D is unresolved. Deletions cut 6 bases from V and 3 bases from J, with 11 bases between. The CDR3 has 13 residues. Germline loops: CDR1 SNHLY, CDR2 FYNNEI. CDR3 amino acids: CASRAAGYTEAFF. The CDR3 nucleotides read TGTGCCAGCAGAGCAGCAGGATACACTGAAGCTTTCTTT.

Only one count was recorded for this clone. This chain connects TRBV5-6 to TRBJ2-7; 10 bases line up with TRBD2. Germline trimming cut 4 bases from V and 5 bases from J; bases unmatched to any gene: 9. Per germline, CDR1 SGHDT and CDR2 YYEEEE. The CDR3 consists of 15 residues. The CDR3 DNA reads TGTGCCAGCAGCCCCGCTAGCGGGAGAACCAACGAGCAGTACTTC. Translation: CASSPASGRTNEQYF.

This clone has only one observation. The chain uses TRBV7-2 and TRBJ2-2; no firm D call. The CDR3 has 15 residues. The germline V and J ends were trimmed by 2 bases and 2 bases, with 9 bases remaining between them. CDR1 and CDR2 from the germline V gene are SGHTA and FQGNSA. CDR3 nucleotides: TGTGCCAGCAGCTTATTTCTCCTAAACACCGGGGAGCTGTTTTTT. Its protein is CASSLFLLNTGELFF. Drawing the rest from reference TRBV7-2 and TRBJ2-2, the complete variable domain is GAGVSQSPSNKVTEKGKDVELRCDPISGHTALYWYRQSLGQGLEFLIYFQGNSAPDKSGLPSDRFSAERTGGSVSTLTIQRTQQEDSAVYLCASSLFLLNTGELFFGEGSRLTVL.

This clone has just one count. Other DNA sequences in the same sample also yield this CDR3. The J gene is TRBJ1-3, the V gene TRBV7-2; no definite D call. V was cut by 5 bases and J by 0 bases, with 5 bases left in between. CDR1 and CDR2 from the germline V gene are SGHTA and FQGNSA. This CDR3 is 13 amino acids long. CDR3 bases: TGTGCCAGCAGCCCAAGCTCTGGAAACACCATATATTTT. This translates into CASSPSSGNTIYF.

The chain employs TRBV11-3 and TRBJ2-5, with TRBD2 matching over 13 bases. Germline-derived CDR1 and CDR2 are SGHNT and YENEEA. The trim removed 5 bases at V and 1 base at J, leaving 4 bases unmatched. This CDR3 is 16 amino acids long. The CDR3 reads CASSPGLAGTQETQYF. CDR3 nucleotide sequence: TGTGCCAGCAGCCCGGGACTAGCGGGGACCCAAGAGACCCAGTACTTC.

This chain links TRBV7-2 with TRBJ2-3, with 7 nucleotides matching TRBD2. This CDR3 has 16 amino acids. Per the germline V gene, CDR1 is SGHTA and CDR2 is FQGNSA. The ends lost 5 bases at V and 6 bases at J; junction bases unmatched: 14. The CDR3 is CASSPGQRGSWDTQYF. CDR3 DNA sequence: TGTGCCAGCAGCCCGGGGCAGCGGGGCAGCTGGGATACGCAGTATTTT.

The CDR3 is CASSFLETASYEQYF. The CDR3, as DNA: TGTGCCAGCAGTTTCCTGGAGACAGCCTCCTACGAGCAGTACTTC. The chain combines TRBV28 with TRBJ2-7; D is possibly TRBD1 (5 bases). CDR3 length equals 15 residues. Germline assignment: CDR1 MDHEN and CDR2 SYDVKM. Between the trimmed V and J ends, which lost 3 bases and 0 bases, there was a span of 12 bases.